The rows below give T cell receptor beta chains drawn from one sample of a study of cytomegalovirus exposure and HLA in healthy donors. TCRdb's copy holds only in-frame clones and misses some; the assay was immunoSEQ multiplex PCR. The table includes roughly 92,000 clones, under 90% detected once. Sequences were obtained from PBMCs. The receptors derive from a man between 50 and 59 years old in good health and CMV-seropositive. Each CDR3 is given with its conserved first and last residue. A D gene is named only where the DNA matches it firmly. Clone size is stated in some rows and not others, as once, few, many or a class when expanded.

TRBJ2-2	16	NA	NA	TRBV7-2	CASSLAGAPNTGELFF	TGTGCCAGCAGCTTAGCGGGAGCTCCTAACACCGGGGAGCTGTTTTTT
TRBJ2-3	16	few	TRBD2	TRBV7-2	CASSPWGSGSTDTQYF	TGTGCCAGCAGCCCATGGGGTAGCGGGAGCACAGATACGCAGTATTTT
TRBJ2-2	15	NA	NA	TRBV5-1	CASSLTGTNTGELFF	TGCGCCAGCAGCTTGACCGGGACTAACACCGGGGAGCTGTTTTTT
TRBJ2-7	14	few	NA	TRBV6-5	CASSPPTVGGEQYF	TGTGCCAGCAGTCCTCCTACTGTAGGGGGCGAGCAGTACTTC
TRBJ2-2	18	once	NA	TRBV14	CASSQVDSQGSVSGELFF	TGTGCCAGCAGCCAAGTCGATTCTCAGGGGAGCGTGAGCGGGGAGCTGTTTTTT
TRBJ2-7	14	NA	NA	TRBV4-1	CASSQDRGNNEQYF	TGCGCCAGCAGCCAAGATAGAGGGAACAACGAGCAGTACTTC
TRBJ2-7	13	NA	NA	TRBV5-6	CASSLDKSYEQYF	TGTGCCAGCAGCTTGGACAAGTCCTACGAGCAGTACTTC
TRBJ2-3	13	once	TRBD1	TRBV19	CASSDRDIDTQYF	TGTGCCAGCTCGGACAGGGACATTGATACGCAGTATTTT
TRBJ2-7	13	NA	NA	TRBV19	CASSIDSSYEQYF	TGTGCCAGTAGTATCGACAGCTCCTACGAGCAGTACTTC
TRBJ1-2	15	NA	NA	TRBV5-4	CASSPGGGSPYGYTF	TGTGCCAGCAGCCCGGGGGGAGGGTCCCCGTATGGCTACACCTTC
TRBJ2-5	13	NA	NA	TRBV18	CASSRATEETQYF	TGTGCCAGCTCACGAGCCACAGAAGAGACCCAGTACTTC
TRBJ2-7	16	few	NA	TRBV14	CASSQGGRVHTYEQYF	TGTGCCAGCAGCCAAGGGGGGCGGGTACATACCTACGAGCAGTACTTC
TRBJ2-2	16	NA	NA	TRBV4-2	CASSRTQGANTGELFF	TGTGCCAGCAGCCGAACCCAAGGAGCGAACACCGGGGAGCTGTTTTTT
TRBJ2-2	14	NA	NA	TRBV7-2	CASSLGGDTGELFF	TGTGCCAGCAGCTTAGGGGGGGACACCGGGGAGCTGTTTTTT
TRBJ1-2	13	NA	NA	TRBV5-6	CASSSPRSYGYTF	TGTGCCAGCAGTTCCCCTCGGAGCTATGGCTACACCTTC
TRBJ2-3	15	NA	NA	TRBV10-3	CAISGGTDNTDTQYF	TGTGCCATCAGCGGCGGGACGGACAACACAGATACGCAGTATTTT
TRBJ2-1	13	NA	NA	TRBV19	CASSVIADNEQFF	TGTGCCAGTAGTGTTATAGCGGACAATGAGCAGTTCTTC
TRBJ1-2	14	NA	NA	TRBV19	CASSMWGSGYGYTF	TGTGCCAGTAGTATGTGGGGCTCGGGCTATGGCTACACCTTC
TRBJ2-3	14	NA	NA	TRBV7-9	CASSSTLPGDTQYF	TGTGCCAGCAGCTCCACTCTACCGGGGGATACGCAGTATTTT
TRBJ2-3	15	NA	TRBD1	TRBV5-4	CASSLDGQVTDTQYF	TGTGCCAGCAGCTTGGACGGACAGGTGACAGATACGCAGTATTTT
TRBJ1-1	14	NA	TRBD1	TRBV6-5	CASSWTGKNTEAFF	TGTGCCAGCAGCTGGACAGGGAAGAACACTGAAGCTTTCTTT
TRBJ2-7	12	NA	NA	TRBV5-1	CASSRESYEQYF	TGCGCCAGCAGCCGGGAGTCCTACGAGCAGTACTTC
TRBJ1-1	14	NA	TRBD1	TRBV5-1	CASRMAGGGTEAFF	TGCGCCAGCAGGATGGCAGGGGGCGGCACTGAAGCTTTCTTT
TRBJ2-7	17	NA	NA	TRBV7-9	CASSLDLQGVTPYEQYF	TGTGCCAGCAGCTTAGATCTGCAGGGTGTCACCCCCTACGAGCAGTACTTC
TRBJ2-1	15	NA	NA	TRBV9	CASSVAPREYNEQFF	TGTGCCAGCAGCGTAGCTCCAAGGGAGTACAATGAGCAGTTCTTC
TRBJ2-7	14	NA	TRBD1	TRBV30	CAWSPDRAGNEQYF	TGTGCCTGGAGTCCGGACAGGGCAGGGAACGAGCAGTACTTC
TRBJ1-5	15	NA	NA	TRBV18	CASSPFRGTNQPQHF	TGTGCCAGCTCACCCTTTAGGGGAACCAATCAGCCCCAGCATTTT
TRBJ2-1	15	NA	NA	TRBV19	CASRSPRLQWDEQFF	TGTGCCAGTAGATCGCCGAGACTACAGTGGGATGAGCAGTTCTTC
TRBJ2-3	14	NA	TRBD2	TRBV4-2	CASSQSGGLDTQYF	TGTGCCAGCAGCCAATCGGGGGGTCTGGATACGCAGTATTTT